This entry features one T cell receptor (beta chain) sequence. The sample belongs to a study of blood T cell repertoires in COVID-19. The overall study: Some COVID-19 samples were acute and others convalescent; all came from the United States, Italy and Spain.

Germline-derived CDR1 and CDR2 are SGHKS and YYEKEE (reference sequence). Trimming stripped 1 base from V and 3 bases from J, with 12 bases between. The CDR3 spans 15 residues. Generated by immunoSEQ multiplex PCR, the TCRdb table keeps only in-frame clones and is missing some. Of around 150,000 clones detected, roughly 90% appear once; the ten largest clones hold 3.5% to 4.5%. The TCR was taken from a woman aged 60-75 years with active or convalescent COVID-19. What was sequenced was peripheral blood. The V call is TRBV5-5, the J call TRBJ2-3; D remains ambiguous. CDR3 amino acids: CASSLSVRMTDTQYF. In DNA, the CDR3 is TGTGCCAGCAGCTTGAGCGTCAGAATGACAGATACGCAGTATTTT.